Listed below are T cell receptor beta chains from one sample, sequenced in a study of T-cell reconstitution after alpha-beta-depleted transplantation in children. TCRdb processed the PCR reads anew with MiXCR; each CDR3 protein has one entry. The sample has fewer than 250,000 distinct CDR3 sequences, about 15% seen once. Sequenced material: PBMCs, mostly from graft donor cells, taken 360 days after TCRalphabeta/CD19-depleted stem cell transplant. Every receptor here comes from a male patient between 2 and 10 years old who had a stem cell transplant for acute lymphoblastic leukemia, so the T cells may come from the graft donor. Each CDR3 is given with its conserved first and last residue. D genes are given only for firm matches. Expanded clones are given a class, and other clones once, few, many or no size at all.

CDR3 DNA | CDR3 protein | V gene | D gene | clone size | J gene
TGTGCCAGCACTTCTGCTAGTAATACCGGGGAGCTGTTTTTT | CASTSASNTGELFF | TRBV12-3/TRBV12-4 | NA | few | TRBJ2-2
TGTGCCTGGAGTCCCCAGGACCCCGGCAATCAGCCCCAGCATTTT | CAWSPQDPGNQPQHF | TRBV30 | NA | NA | TRBJ1-5
TGCAGCGTTGGGGGGAACACAGATACGCAGTATTTT | CSVGGNTDTQYF | TRBV29-1 | NA | few | TRBJ2-3
TGTGCCAGCAGCTACCAGAACACCGGGGAGCTGTTTTTT | CASSYQNTGELFF | TRBV7-2 | NA | many | TRBJ2-2
TGTGCCAGTAGTATCGAGGGAGCATGGAATGAGCAGTTCTTC | CASSIEGAWNEQFF | TRBV19 | NA | NA | TRBJ2-1
TGCGCCAGCAGCTTGGTCGGAACGGAGGAGACCCAGTACTTC | CASSLVGTEETQYF | TRBV5-1 | NA | many | TRBJ2-5
TGTGCCAGCAGCCAAGATAGGTTCGGAAGGACTTCACCCCTCCACTTT | CASSQDRFGRTSPLHF | TRBV4-2 | NA | NA | TRBJ1-6
TGTGCCAGCAGCTTGTATTACGATTCCAGCTCCTACGAGCAGTACTTC | CASSLYYDSSSYEQYF | TRBV5-5 | NA | NA | TRBJ2-7
TGTGCCAGCAGCCAATCGTACAGGGGGCGCTTTGAAAAACTGTTTTTT | CASSQSYRGRFEKLFF | TRBV7-9 | TRBD1 | few | TRBJ1-4
TGTGCCAGCAGTTGGTCTGGGGTTGGCCAGCCCCAGCATTTT | CASSWSGVGQPQHF | TRBV6-2/TRBV6-3 | NA | NA | TRBJ1-5
TGTGCCAGCAGCTCGAACAGGGGCCTTCTCTACGAGCAGTACTTC | CASSSNRGLLYEQYF | TRBV5-5 | TRBD1 | few | TRBJ2-7
TGTGCCAGCAGCGCGACAGGGATTGGAAACACCATATATTTT | CASSATGIGNTIYF | TRBV25-1 | TRBD1 | few | TRBJ1-3
TGCAGTGCTAGGGGATGGGTCGAGGACAATGAGCAGTTCTTC | CSARGWVEDNEQFF | TRBV20-1 | NA | many | TRBJ2-1
TGTGCCAGCAGGATGGACAGGGCCGACACTGAAGCTTTCTTT | CASRMDRADTEAFF | TRBV4-2 | TRBD1 | few | TRBJ1-1
TGCGCCAGCACCGCCCTTGGGACAGGGGGCTACGAGCAGTACTTC | CASTALGTGGYEQYF | TRBV5-1 | TRBD1 | NA | TRBJ2-7
TGTGCCAGCAGAAAAATCCGGGACAGGCCGTACAATGAGCAGTTCTTC | CASRKIRDRPYNEQFF | TRBV6-1 | TRBD1 | few | TRBJ2-1
TGCGCCAGCAGCCAAGGACGTAGGCAGTTGTACCAAGAGACCCAGTACTTC | CASSQGRRQLYQETQYF | TRBV4-3 | NA | few | TRBJ2-5
TGCAGTGCTAGAAGACATCTCAGCTCTGGAAACACCATATATTTT | CSARRHLSSGNTIYF | TRBV20-1 | NA | few | TRBJ1-3
TGTGCCAGCAGCTACTTAACCGGGACAGGGTTCAATAATTCACCCCTCCACTTT | CASSYLTGTGFNNSPLHF | TRBV7-8 | TRBD1 | many | TRBJ1-6
TGCGCCAGCAGCCCAACCGGGACTAGATCCTACGAGCAGTACTTC | CASSPTGTRSYEQYF | TRBV4-3 | TRBD2 | few | TRBJ2-7
TGCGCCAGCGTCGTCGGGGGGAACACCGGGGAGCTGTTTTTT | CASVVGGNTGELFF | TRBV5-1 | NA | NA | TRBJ2-2
TGTGCCAGCAGTGAAGTCACCTCTGAGACCCAGTACTTC | CASSEVTSETQYF | TRBV2 | NA | many | TRBJ2-5
TGTGCCAGCAGTTTCCGACAGGGTTTTGGAGTTAGGCTGTTTTTT | CASSFRQGFGVRLFF | TRBV12-3/TRBV12-4 | TRBD1 | few | TRBJ2-2